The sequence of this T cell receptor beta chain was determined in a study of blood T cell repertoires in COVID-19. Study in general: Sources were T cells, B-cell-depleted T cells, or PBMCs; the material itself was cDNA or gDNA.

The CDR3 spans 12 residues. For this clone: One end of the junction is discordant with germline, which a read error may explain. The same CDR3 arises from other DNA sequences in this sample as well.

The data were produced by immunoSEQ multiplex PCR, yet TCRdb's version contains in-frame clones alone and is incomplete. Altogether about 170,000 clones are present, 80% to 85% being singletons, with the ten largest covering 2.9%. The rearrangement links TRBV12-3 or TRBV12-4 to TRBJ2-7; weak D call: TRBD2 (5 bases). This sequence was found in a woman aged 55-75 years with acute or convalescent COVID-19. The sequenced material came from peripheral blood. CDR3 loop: CASSLGSYEQYF. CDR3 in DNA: TGTGCCAGCAGCTTAGGGAGCTACGAGCAGTACTTC.